These 12 T cell receptor beta chains originate from one sample sequenced in a study of blood T cell repertoires in COVID-19. Clones were sequenced by immunoSEQ multiplex PCR, and TCRdb holds only the in-frame ones, with some missing. The data hold hundreds of thousands of clones, with about nine tenths observed a single time. Sequencing input: peripheral blood. The receptors shown here come from a man aged 40-50 years with acute or convalescent COVID-19.

The CDR3 coding sequence is TGTGCCAGCAGCCCATACCCTAGCGGGGGTTACAATGAGCAGTTCTTC. It is translated as CASSPYPSGGYNEQFF. This chain connects TRBV11-3 to TRBJ2-1, with 10 nucleotides matching TRBD2. After removal of 5 bases from V and 4 bases from J, the junction contained 8 bases not matched to a gene. Germline V gene data show CDR1 as SGHNT and CDR2 as YENEEA. This CDR3 region has 16 residues.

The V call is TRBV6-4, the J call TRBJ1-5; D unclear. Germline assignment: CDR1 MRHNA and CDR2 SNTAGT. Trimming stripped 4 bases from V and 7 bases from J, with 11 bases between. This CDR3 has 13 residues. CDR3 residues: CASSVEGGQPQHF. Here the CDR3 DNA reads TGTGCCAGCAGTGTGGAGGGCGGCCAGCCCCAGCATTTT.

The chain is built from TRBV5-4 and TRBJ2-7, with a weak D call TRBD2 (5 bases). This CDR3 region has 13 residues. Germline V lookup: CDR1 SGHNT, CDR2 YYREEE (reference sequence). The ends were cut back, 5 bases at V and 0 bases at J, with 9 bases in the middle. The CDR3 coding sequence is TGTGCCAGCAGTTACCGGGACTCCTACGAGCAGTACTTC. The encoded protein is CASSYRDSYEQYF.

This sequence joins TRBV6-5 and TRBJ1-1; unclear D gene. CDR1 and CDR2 (germline): MNHEY, SVGAGI. The CDR3 is 15 amino acids. With 0 bases removed from V and 1 base from J, the gap between germline ends came to 9 bases. CDR3 in DNA: TGTGCCAGCAGTTACTCTCGGTTTCCGAACACTGAAGCTTTCTTT. Translated: CASSYSRFPNTEAFF.

The DNA for the CDR3 is TGTGCCAGCAGTCCTCTAACCGGGGAGCTGTTTTTT. Residues: CASSPLTGELFF. V usage is TRBV25-1 and J usage is TRBJ2-2; D unresolved. The CDR3 totals 12 residues. V shed 5 bases and J shed 5 bases, with 6 bases lying between them. Germline CDR1 is MGHDK and CDR2 is SYGVNS.

This clone was seen just once. The V and J genes are TRBV9 and TRBJ1-2; D remains ambiguous. This CDR3 contains 12 residues. Per germline, CDR1 SGDLS and CDR2 YYNGEE. V lost 6 bases and J lost 8, with 14 bases in between. The chain's CDR3 is CASNSQERGYTF. CDR3 in DNA: TGTGCCAGCAATTCTCAAGAGCGCGGCTACACCTTC.

The rearrangement joins TRBV5-1 to TRBJ1-1; a possible D gene is TRBD1 (6 bases). This CDR3 is 14 amino acids long. Trimming took off 4 bases at V and 3 bases at J, with 13 bases between the two ends. Looked up from germline, CDR1 is SGHRS and CDR2 is YFSETQ. In DNA form, the CDR3 reads TGCGCCAGCAGCCTGGGGGGCAAGGACACTGAAGCTTTCTTT. This codes for CASSLGGKDTEAFF.

This sequence joins TRBV7-2 and TRBJ2-7; D perhaps matches TRBD1 (5 bases). Germline CDR1 reads SGHTA; CDR2 reads FQGNSA. V lost 3 bases to trimming and J lost 2 bases, with 8 bases between them. The length of the CDR3 is 13 residues. In nucleotides, the CDR3 is TGTGCCAGCAGCTTCCAGGGTACCTACGAGCAGTACTTC. Its protein is CASSFQGTYEQYF.

The chain uses TRBV5-1 and TRBJ2-3; 13 nucleotides align to TRBD2. J was trimmed by 1 base and V by 4 bases; bases with no gene match: 6. Germline V gives CDR1 SGHRS, CDR2 YFSETQ. The CDR3 consists of 17 residues. The CDR3 coding sequence is TGCGCCAGCAGCAGTCGGACTAGCGGGAGAGGCACAGATACGCAGTATTTT. Translating it yields CASSSRTSGRGTDTQYF.

V is TRBV6-6 and J is TRBJ2-1; D not resolved. Trimming pared 2 bases from V and 8 bases from J, leaving 13 bases between. Germline V gives CDR1 MNHNY, CDR2 SVGAGI (reference sequence). The CDR3 covers 14 residues. The CDR3 region has the DNA TGTGCCAGCAGTTACCCGAGCCCCGGAGATGAGCAGTTCTTC. Residues: CASSYPSPGDEQFF.

The chain carries TRBV30 and TRBJ2-7, with D maybe TRBD1 (6 bases). Germline V gives CDR1 GTSNPN, CDR2 SVGIG (reference sequence). This CDR3 has 13 amino acids. Trimming left V 4 bases short and J 1 base short, with 11 bases between. The CDR3 spells CAWTTGLSYEQYF. As DNA, the CDR3 is TGTGCCTGGACCACAGGGTTATCCTACGAGCAGTACTTC.

The rearrangement uses TRBV19 and TRBJ1-1; 10 nucleotides match TRBD1. V lost 5 bases to trimming and J lost 4 bases; unmatched junction nucleotides: 10. Germline CDR1 is LNHDA and CDR2 is SQIVND (reference sequence). CDR3 length: 16 amino acids. The CDR3 DNA follows: TGTGCCAGTAGTGTCGGACAGGGGGTGGGGAGCACTGAAGCTTTCTTT. The encoded protein is CASSVGQGVGSTEAFF.